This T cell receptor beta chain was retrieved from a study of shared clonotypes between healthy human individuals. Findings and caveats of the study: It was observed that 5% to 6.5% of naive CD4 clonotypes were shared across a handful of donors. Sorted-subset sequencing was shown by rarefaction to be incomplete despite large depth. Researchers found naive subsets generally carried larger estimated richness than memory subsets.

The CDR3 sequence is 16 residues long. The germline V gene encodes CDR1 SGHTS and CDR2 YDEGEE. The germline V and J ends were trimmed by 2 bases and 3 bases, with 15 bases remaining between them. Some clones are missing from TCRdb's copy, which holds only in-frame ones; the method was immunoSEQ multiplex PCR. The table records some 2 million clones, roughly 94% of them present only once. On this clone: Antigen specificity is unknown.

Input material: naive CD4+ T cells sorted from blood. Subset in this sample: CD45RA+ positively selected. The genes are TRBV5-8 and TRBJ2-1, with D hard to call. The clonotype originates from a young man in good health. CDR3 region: CASSFKATWGYNEQFF. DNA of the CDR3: TGTGCCAGCAGCTTCAAAGCGACGTGGGGCTACAATGAGCAGTTCTTC.